The source of this T cell receptor (beta chain) is a study of blood T cell repertoires in COVID-19. The wider study: Sites across the United States, Italy and Spain contributed samples from acute and convalescent COVID-19. PBMCs, B-cell-depleted T cells, or T cells provided the cDNA or gDNA that made up the material.

Study processing details: Estimates of nucleated cell counts were drawn from the amplification of reference gene primers. The data were produced by immunoSEQ multiplex PCR, yet TCRdb's version contains in-frame clones alone and is incomplete. From that table come the V and J calls and clone size; the DNA was used to work out D and trimming. The table shows approximately 69,000 clones, with more than 75% occurring only once. The V gene's germline CDR1 is MNHEY and CDR2 SVGAGI. The ends lost 9 bases at V and 8 bases at J; junction bases unmatched: 10. This CDR3 has 14 residues. This clonotype was obtained from a woman of 80 years or more with acute or convalescent COVID-19. The source material was peripheral blood. The V and J genes are TRBV6-5 and TRBJ2-2; 9 bases map to TRBD2. CDR3 in DNA: TGTGCCAGTCGGGTAGCGGGAGTTTCGGGGGAGCTGTTTTTT. Residues: CASRVAGVSGELFF.